Listed below are T cell receptor beta chains from one sample, sequenced in a study of blood T cell repertoires in COVID-19. Profiled with immunoSEQ multiplex PCR; TCRdb holds only in-frame clones, not every one. The profile shows roughly 170,000 clones, about 86% of them singletons. Source material: peripheral blood. These receptor sequences come from a man in his 70s with active or convalescent COVID-19. Each CDR3 is given with its conserved first and last residue. The order of the fields is clone size, V gene, D gene, J gene, CDR3 DNA, CDR3 protein. A D gene is named only where the DNA matches it firmly. For some rows the clone size is stated as once, few or many, or as a class when expanded; others skip it.

abundance: few
v_gene: TRBV7-9
d_gene: -
j_gene: TRBJ2-1
CDR3nt: TGTGCCAGCAGCTCCGGCGGCTACAATGAGCAGTTCTTC
CDR3aa: CASSSGGYNEQFF

abundance: -
v_gene: TRBV4-3
d_gene: TRBD1
j_gene: TRBJ2-7
CDR3nt: TGCGCCAGCGGAAGGGACAGGTTCTACGAGCAGTACTTC
CDR3aa: CASGRDRFYEQYF

abundance: -
v_gene: TRBV15
d_gene: -
j_gene: TRBJ1-2
CDR3nt: TGTGCCACCAGCAGAGTTGGCCTTAACTATGGCTACACCTTC
CDR3aa: CATSRVGLNYGYTF

abundance: -
v_gene: TRBV28
d_gene: TRBD2
j_gene: TRBJ2-1
CDR3nt: TGTGCCAGCAGTTCCGCCCGGGAGGGCCCCTACAATGAGCAGTTCTTC
CDR3aa: CASSSAREGPYNEQFF

abundance: -
v_gene: TRBV14
d_gene: -
j_gene: TRBJ1-2
CDR3nt: TGTGCCAGCAGCCAAGGGTGGGGACTTAACTATGGCTACACCTTC
CDR3aa: CASSQGWGLNYGYTF

abundance: once
v_gene: TRBV7-6
d_gene: -
j_gene: TRBJ2-7
CDR3nt: TGTGCCAGCAGCTTATTAACGGGGGGGACAGAAGTCTACGAGCAGTACTTC
CDR3aa: CASSLLTGGTEVYEQYF

abundance: -
v_gene: TRBV7-9
d_gene: -
j_gene: TRBJ1-2
CDR3nt: TGTGCCAGCAGCTTAGGCAGGCCGGATGGCTACACCTTC
CDR3aa: CASSLGRPDGYTF

abundance: few
v_gene: TRBV12-3/TRBV12-4
d_gene: -
j_gene: TRBJ1-2
CDR3nt: TGTGCCAGCGCAACCCTGGGGGGGGGCGGCTACACCTTC
CDR3aa: CASATLGGGGYTF

abundance: -
v_gene: TRBV25-1
d_gene: TRBD1
j_gene: TRBJ1-6
CDR3nt: TGTGCCAGCAGGAGACAGGGGGCATTTTCACCCCTCCACTTT
CDR3aa: CASRRQGAFSPLHF

abundance: -
v_gene: TRBV7-2
d_gene: TRBD2
j_gene: TRBJ2-3
CDR3nt: TGTGCCAGCAGCTTAATCGCCGGCGGGGGGGCCGAAGATACGCAGTATTTT
CDR3aa: CASSLIAGGGAEDTQYF

abundance: -
v_gene: TRBV10-2
d_gene: -
j_gene: TRBJ1-2
CDR3nt: TGCGCCAGCAGTGTTGGGGGCGGCTATGGCTACACCTTC
CDR3aa: CASSVGGGYGYTF

abundance: -
v_gene: TRBV18
d_gene: -
j_gene: TRBJ1-1
CDR3nt: TGTGCCAGCTCAACTCGACAGTCTGAAGCTTTCTTT
CDR3aa: CASSTRQSEAFF

abundance: -
v_gene: TRBV5-1
d_gene: TRBD1
j_gene: TRBJ1-4
CDR3nt: TGCGCCAGCAGCCCACAGGGGTTGAGGGAAAAACTGTTTTTT
CDR3aa: CASSPQGLREKLFF

abundance: -
v_gene: TRBV6-5
d_gene: -
j_gene: TRBJ1-1
CDR3nt: TGTGCCAGCAGCATATCTACAGGAGACACTGAAGCTTTCTTT
CDR3aa: CASSISTGDTEAFF

abundance: -
v_gene: TRBV6-2/TRBV6-3
d_gene: -
j_gene: TRBJ2-1
CDR3nt: TGTGCCAGCAGTCCACGACAGGGAGGCAATGAGCAGTTCTTC
CDR3aa: CASSPRQGGNEQFF